What follows are 10 T cell receptor beta chains derived from one specimen sequenced in a study of blood T cell repertoires in COVID-19. Clones were sequenced by immunoSEQ multiplex PCR, and TCRdb holds only the in-frame ones, with some missing. The repertoire holds under 200,000 clones, with around nine tenths as singletons. The sequenced material came from peripheral blood. All receptors come from a man between 18 and 29 years old with active or convalescent COVID-19.

As DNA, the CDR3 is TGTGCCAGCAGTTACGGCCTTGTGAGGGGGACCGATGAAGCTTTCTTT. It is translated as CASSYGLVRGTDEAFF. The gene calls are TRBV6-5 and TRBJ1-1, with D possibly being TRBD1 (6 bases). Per germline, CDR1 MNHEY and CDR2 SVGAGI. Trimming stripped 2 bases from V and 7 bases from J, with 20 bases between. This CDR3 is built from 16 residues.

V is TRBV10-3 and J is TRBJ1-5; TRBD1 matches at 8 bases. CDR3 size: 14 residues. Trimming removed 6 bases from V and 1 base from J; junction bases left unmatched: 2. CDR1 is ENHRY and CDR2 is SYGVKD in the germline V gene. CDR3 in DNA: TGTGCCATCAGGGACAGGGAAAGCAATCAGCCCCAGCATTTT. It yields the protein CAIRDRESNQPQHF.

V gene TRBV19 combines with J gene TRBJ1-1; unclear D gene. Germline V gene data show CDR1 as LNHDA and CDR2 as SQIVND (reference sequence). Trimming took 0 bases from V and 1 from J, leaving 9 bases between them. There are 15 residues in the CDR3. The CDR3 region is CASSIDGRRNTEAFF. In DNA, the CDR3 is TGTGCCAGTAGTATAGACGGGAGGAGGAACACTGAAGCTTTCTTT.

This chain joins TRBV5-6 and TRBJ2-3; TRBD1 agrees at 8 bases. The CDR3 consists of 15 residues. Germline CDR1 is SGHDT and CDR2 is YYEEEE. Losses at the gene ends were 1 base for V and 4 bases for J; bases not matched to a gene: 5. The CDR3 DNA reads TGTGCCAGCAGCTTGTACAGGGGGGCCGCAGATACGCAGTATTTT. Amino acid sequence: CASSLYRGAADTQYF.

The gene calls are TRBV14 and TRBJ1-1; possibly TRBD1 for D (5 bases). This CDR3 has 14 residues. Germline V gene data show CDR1 as SGHDN and CDR2 as FVKESK. Trimming pared 1 base from V and 10 bases from J, leaving 16 bases between. CDR3 region: CASSQVGGSPSAFF. Written as DNA, the CDR3 is TGTGCCAGCAGCCAAGTGGGGGGGTCCCCTTCAGCTTTCTTT.

The V and J genes are TRBV27 and TRBJ1-5; 12 bases agree with TRBD1. The CDR3 loop spans 19 amino acids. V trimming: 4 bases; J trimming: 0 bases; junction bases outside the gene matches: 10. CDR1 MNHEY and CDR2 SMNVEV come from the germline V gene (reference sequence). In DNA form, the CDR3 reads TGTGCCAGCAGTTCCCTCCCCGGGACAGGGGGCCTTAGCAATCAGCCCCAGCATTTT. Protein product: CASSSLPGTGGLSNQPQHF.

V is TRBV6-6 and J is TRBJ2-7; 7 bases are shared with TRBD1. The CDR3 spans 14 residues. Trimming at V came to 2 bases and at J to 1 base, leaving 2 bases not matched to a gene. Per germline, CDR1 MNHNY and CDR2 SVGAGI (reference sequence). In DNA, the CDR3 is TGTGCCAGCAGTTACGGACAGGCGTCCTACGAGCAGTACGTC. Its protein product is CASSYGQASYEQYV.

The rearrangement uses TRBV9 and TRBJ1-4; 7 bases agree with TRBD1. The V and J ends lost 0 bases and 3 bases, in that order; junction bases with no gene match: 5. The CDR3 contains 16 residues. Germline CDR1 reads SGDLS; CDR2 reads YYNGEE. The CDR3 nucleotides read TGTGCCAGCAGCGTAGGACGGGACAGTGCTAATGAAAAACTGTTTTTT. Translation gives CASSVGRDSANEKLFF. The full variable domain, rest sourced from reference TRBV9 and TRBJ1-4, is DSGVTQTPKHLITATGQRVTLRCSPRSGDLSVYWYQQSLDQGLQFLIQYYNGEERAKGNILERFSAQQFPDLHSELNLSSLELGDSALYFCASSVGRDSANEKLFFGSGTQLSVL.

This sequence joins TRBV6-6 and TRBJ2-3; TRBD2 matches at 12 bases. The germline CDR1 and CDR2 sequences are MNHNY and SVGAGI (reference sequence). The CDR3 runs to 17 residues. V shed 5 bases, J shed 0 bases, and the junction held 6 bases outside the gene matches. CDR3 protein: CASSLRTSGTSTDTQYF. CDR3 bases: TGTGCCAGCAGTCTCCGGACTAGCGGGACTAGCACAGATACGCAGTATTTT.

The chain links TRBV5-5 to TRBJ1-5; 8 positions agree with TRBD1. This CDR3 has 15 residues. Trimming cost V 4 bases and J 5 bases; bases outside gene matches: 8. From germline, CDR1 is SGHKS and CDR2 YYEKEE (reference sequence). CDR3 amino acids: CASSRAGGGDQPQHF. In DNA form, the CDR3 reads TGTGCCAGCAGCCGAGCAGGGGGCGGCGATCAGCCCCAGCATTTT.